A single T cell receptor beta chain is shown here with its context. Antigen unknown. This entry is derived from a study of cytomegalovirus exposure and HLA in healthy donors. At the level of the study: Early release data held about 92 million unique TCRs from HLA-typed donors.

General study findings and limits: A list of approximately 160 TCR beta chains associated with cytomegalovirus was given. Earlier analysis yielded a pattern in which most TCR beta V segments were productive about 87% or about 30% of the time.

Both 60 Vbeta primers and 13 Jbeta primers went into the PCR. Authors' processing steps: A follow-up analysis tallied tens of millions of unique TCR beta chains, roughly 11 million shared. The assay was immunoSEQ multiplex PCR, and TCRdb's table has in-frame clones only and misses some. V and J calls and clone size are those listed in that table; D and trimming were worked out from the DNA. The sample comprises under 200,000 clones, about 88% of which are singletons, and about 2.7% rests with the top ten. Germline V gives CDR1 MNHEY, CDR2 SMNVEV (reference sequence). CDR3 size: 12 residues. V was trimmed by 6 bases and J by 6 bases, leaving 8 bases between them.

The sequencing sample was made of PBMCs. This clonotype was sampled from a man between 25 and 39 years old in good health and CMV-seropositive. V gene TRBV27 combines with J gene TRBJ2-2, with a tentative D call TRBD2 (5 bases). The CDR3 loop reads CASSRGPGELFF. The CDR3 DNA reads TGTGCCAGCAGCCGGGGTCCCGGGGAGCTGTTTTTT.